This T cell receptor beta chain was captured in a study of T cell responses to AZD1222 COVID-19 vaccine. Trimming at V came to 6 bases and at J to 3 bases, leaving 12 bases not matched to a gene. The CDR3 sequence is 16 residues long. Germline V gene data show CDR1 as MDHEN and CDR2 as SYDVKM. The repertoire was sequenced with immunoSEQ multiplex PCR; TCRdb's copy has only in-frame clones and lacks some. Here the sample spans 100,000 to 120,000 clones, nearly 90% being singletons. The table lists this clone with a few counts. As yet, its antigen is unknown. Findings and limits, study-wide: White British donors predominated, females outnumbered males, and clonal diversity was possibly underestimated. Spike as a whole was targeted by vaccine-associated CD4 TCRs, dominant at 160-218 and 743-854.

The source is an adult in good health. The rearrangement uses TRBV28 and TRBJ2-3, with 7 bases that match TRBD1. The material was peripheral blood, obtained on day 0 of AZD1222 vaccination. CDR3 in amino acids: CASSPPRGTVTDTQYF. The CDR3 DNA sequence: TGTGCCAGCAGCCCCCCCCGAGGGACAGTGACAGATACGCAGTATTTT.